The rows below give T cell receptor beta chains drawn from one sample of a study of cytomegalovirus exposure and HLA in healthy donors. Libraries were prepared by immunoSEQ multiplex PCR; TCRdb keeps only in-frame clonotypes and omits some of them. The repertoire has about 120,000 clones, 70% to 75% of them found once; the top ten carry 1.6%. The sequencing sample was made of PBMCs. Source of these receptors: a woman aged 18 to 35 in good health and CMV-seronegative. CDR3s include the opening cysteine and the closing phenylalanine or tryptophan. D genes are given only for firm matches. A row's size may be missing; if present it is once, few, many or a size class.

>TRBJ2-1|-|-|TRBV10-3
CAISTGTKGDNEQFF
TGTGCCATCAGTACCGGGACCAAGGGGGATAATGAGCAGTTCTTC
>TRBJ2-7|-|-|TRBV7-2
CASSSALVYEQYF
TGTGCCAGCAGCTCCGCTCTGGTCTACGAGCAGTACTTC
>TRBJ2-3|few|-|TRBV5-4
CASSLEQGTDTQYF
TGTGCCAGCAGCTTGGAACAGGGCACAGATACGCAGTATTTT
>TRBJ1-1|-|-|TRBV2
CAGQTVMNTEAFF
TGTGCCGGCCAGACAGTTATGAACACTGAAGCTTTCTTT
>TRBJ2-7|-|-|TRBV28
CASKPAGMNEQYF
TGTGCCAGCAAACCGGCGGGTATGAACGAGCAGTACTTC
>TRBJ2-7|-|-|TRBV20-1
CRTTRGSEQYF
TGCAGGACGACACGCGGGTCCGAGCAGTACTTC
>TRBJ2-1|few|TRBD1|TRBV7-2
CASSSIGVAGGLNEQFF
TGTGCCAGCAGCTCCATAGGTGTGGCAGGGGGCTTGAATGAGCAGTTCTTC
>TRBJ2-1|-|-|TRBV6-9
CASSYEDGGSYNEQFF
TGTGCCAGCAGTTATGAAGACGGGGGATCATACAATGAGCAGTTCTTC
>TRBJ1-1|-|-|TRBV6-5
CASNIALGSNTEAFF
TGTGCCAGCAACATTGCCTTGGGGAGTAACACTGAAGCTTTCTTT
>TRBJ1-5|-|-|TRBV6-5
CASSSGWESGQPQHF
TGTGCCAGCAGCTCTGGGTGGGAATCGGGGCAGCCCCAGCATTTT
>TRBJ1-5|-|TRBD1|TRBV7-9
CASGTGSNQPQHF
TGTGCCAGCGGGACAGGGAGCAATCAGCCCCAGCATTTT
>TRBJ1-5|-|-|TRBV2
CASSATGTQPQHF
TGTGCCAGCAGTGCAACAGGGACTCAGCCCCAGCATTTT
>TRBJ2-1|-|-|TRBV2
CASSDQGSSYNEQFF
TGTGCCAGCAGTGACCAGGGCAGCTCCTACAATGAGCAGTTCTTC
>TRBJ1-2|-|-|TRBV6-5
CASSHNRGYTF
TGTGCCAGCAGTCACAACAGGGGCTACACCTTC
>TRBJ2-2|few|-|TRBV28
CASSFALAIGELFF
TGTGCCAGCAGTTTTGCTTTAGCGATCGGGGAGCTGTTTTTT
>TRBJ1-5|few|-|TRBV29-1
CSVVAEGGNQPQHF
TGCAGCGTTGTTGCAGAGGGAGGCAATCAGCCCCAGCATTTT
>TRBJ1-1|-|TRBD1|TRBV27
CASSFLLTGGKAFF
TGTGCCAGCAGTTTCCTACTCACAGGGGGCAAAGCTTTCTTT
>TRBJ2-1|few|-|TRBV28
CASSSLTVYNEQFF
TGTGCCAGCAGTTCATTAACGGTATACAATGAGCAGTTCTTC
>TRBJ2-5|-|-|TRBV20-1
CSARQGETQYF
TGCAGTGCTAGACAGGGAGAGACCCAGTACTTC
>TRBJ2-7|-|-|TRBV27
CASRWTVGTYEQYF
TGTGCCAGCAGGTGGACAGTGGGGACCTACGAGCAGTACTTC
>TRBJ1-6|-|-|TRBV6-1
CASRDAGYNSPLHF
TGTGCCAGCCGGGACGCGGGGTATAATTCACCCCTCCACTTT
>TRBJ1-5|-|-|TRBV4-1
CASSPYQGSNQPQHF
TGCGCCAGCAGCCCATACCAGGGGAGCAATCAGCCCCAGCATTTT
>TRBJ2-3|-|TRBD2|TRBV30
CAWSLSGTRPDTQYF
TGTGCCTGGAGTCTTTCCGGGACTAGACCCGATACGCAGTATTTT
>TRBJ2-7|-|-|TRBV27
CASSHGRDYEQYF
TGTGCCAGCAGCCACGGACGGGACTACGAGCAGTACTTC
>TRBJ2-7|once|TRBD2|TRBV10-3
CAISDLTSSPYEQYF
TGTGCCATCAGTGACCTGACTAGCTCACCCTACGAGCAGTACTTC
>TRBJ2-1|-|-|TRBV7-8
CASSLVQKTKFF
TGTGCCAGCAGCTTAGTCCAAAAAACAAAGTTCTTC
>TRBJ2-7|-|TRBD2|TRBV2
CASSRTSGGPYEQYF
TGTGCCAGCAGCAGGACTAGCGGGGGCCCCTACGAGCAGTACTTC
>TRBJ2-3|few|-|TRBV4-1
CASSQRVQGPDTQYF
TGCGCCAGCAGCCAAAGGGTGCAGGGTCCGGATACGCAGTATTTT
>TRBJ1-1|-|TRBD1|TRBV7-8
CASSFRTGGNTEAFF
TGTGCCAGCAGCTTCAGAACAGGGGGTAATACTGAAGCTTTCTTT
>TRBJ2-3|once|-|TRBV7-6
CASSTAPPDTQYF
TGTGCCAGCAGCACAGCCCCCCCAGATACGCAGTATTTT
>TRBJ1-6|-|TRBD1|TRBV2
CASSDPQGMAPLHF
TGTGCCAGCAGCGACCCACAGGGGATGGCACCCCTCCACTTT
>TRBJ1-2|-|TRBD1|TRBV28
CASSETGEYGYTF
TGTGCCAGCAGTGAGACAGGGGAGTATGGCTACACCTTC
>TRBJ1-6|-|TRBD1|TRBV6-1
CASDRGNSPLHF
TGTGCCAGTGACAGGGGGAATTCACCCCTCCACTTT
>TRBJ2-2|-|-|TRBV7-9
CASSPIFTGELFF
TGTGCCAGCAGCCCCATTTTTACCGGGGAGCTGTTTTTT
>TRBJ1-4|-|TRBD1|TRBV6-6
CASSYGPGGGEKLFF
TGTGCCAGCAGTTACGGGCCAGGGGGCGGTGAAAAACTGTTTTTT
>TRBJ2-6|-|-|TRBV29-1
CSVGEPSGANVLTF
TGCAGCGTTGGCGAACCCTCTGGGGCCAACGTCCTGACTTTC
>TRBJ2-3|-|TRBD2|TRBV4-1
CASSTGEKGGDTQYF
TGCGCCAGCAGCACCGGGGAAAAGGGAGGGGATACGCAGTATTTT
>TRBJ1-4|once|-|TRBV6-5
CASSYSPNEKLFF
TGTGCCAGCAGTTACAGCCCGAATGAAAAACTGTTTTTT
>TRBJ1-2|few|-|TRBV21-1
CASSKCGGQGGNYGYTF
TGTGCCAGCAGCAAATGTGGCGGACAGGGAGGTAACTATGGCTACACCTTC
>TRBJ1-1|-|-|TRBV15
CATSRLRNTEAFF
TGTGCCACCAGCAGACTAAGGAACACTGAAGCTTTCTTT
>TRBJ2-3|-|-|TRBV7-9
CASSLFTADTDTQYF
TGTGCCAGCAGCTTATTTACAGCGGACACAGATACGCAGTATTTT